The 20 T cell receptor beta chains reported below all come from one sample, sequenced in a study of blood T cell repertoires in COVID-19. The assay was immunoSEQ multiplex PCR, and TCRdb's table has in-frame clones only and misses some. This table has some 240,000 clones, approximately 85% appearing once. Sequencing was done on a sample of peripheral blood. Source of these receptors: a woman in her 70s with COVID-19, enrolled during active disease.

This rearrangement joins TRBV4-1 to TRBJ1-1; TRBD1 aligns across 9 bases. The CDR3 runs 16 residues. Germline V gives CDR1 MGHRA, CDR2 YSYEKL. The junction had 5 bases not matched to a gene; V was cut back by 0 bases and J by 3 bases. This chain's CDR3 is CASSQDFTGGDTEAFF. CDR3 DNA: TGCGCCAGCAGCCAAGATTTTACAGGGGGCGACACTGAAGCTTTCTTT.

The CDR3 nucleotides read TGTGCCAGCATCCCGGGACAATTTGCCTACGAGCAGTACTTC. The encoded protein is CASIPGQFAYEQYF. V is TRBV5-8 and J is TRBJ2-7, with D possibly being TRBD1 (6 bases). The CDR3 totals 14 residues. Looked up from germline, CDR1 is SGHTS and CDR2 is YDEGEE. Trimming took 6 bases from V and 2 from J, leaving 15 bases between them.

This clone was detected only a few times. In the same sample, other DNA sequences code for this CDR3. The chain is built from TRBV28 and TRBJ1-6; a weak D match, TRBD1 (6 bases). The ends were cut back, 3 bases at V and 7 bases at J, with 7 bases in the middle. Germline loops: CDR1 MDHEN, CDR2 SYDVKM. The CDR3 length is 13 residues. The CDR3 DNA reads TGTGCCAGCAGTTTCAGGGGAAATTCACCCCTCCACTTT. Protein product: CASSFRGNSPLHF.

The chain's CDR3 is CASSQDRQGFNEQYF. CDR3 bases: TGCGCCAGCAGCCAAGACAGACAGGGTTTCAACGAGCAGTACTTC. The rearrangement uses TRBV4-3 and TRBJ2-7, with TRBD1 matching over 7 bases. V lost 0 bases, J lost 5 bases, and 7 bases stayed unmatched. CDR1 LGHNA and CDR2 YSLEER come from the germline V gene. This CDR3 contains 15 residues.

The CDR3 here is CASSPMGGIIVYGYTF. The CDR3 DNA is TGTGCCAGTAGCCCCATGGGGGGAATTATTGTCTATGGCTACACCTTC. This chain joins TRBV19 and TRBJ1-2; D perhaps matches TRBD1 (5 bases). The CDR3 covers 16 residues. Between the trimmed V and J ends, which lost 6 bases and 4 bases, there was a span of 21 bases. Germline V gene sequence: CDR1 LNHDA, CDR2 SQIVND (reference sequence).

V is TRBV4-2 and J is TRBJ1-3; TRBD1 matches at 7 bases. This CDR3 has 17 residues. Germline values: CDR1 LGHNA, CDR2 YNFKEQ. V shed 1 base and J 2 bases; nucleotides not matched to a gene: 8. The CDR3 reads CASSQALGQITGNTIYF. The CDR3, as DNA: TGTGCCAGCAGCCAAGCTCTGGGACAGATTACTGGAAACACCATATATTTT.

The chain carries TRBV4-3 and TRBJ1-5; D is unresolved. The V gene's germline CDR1 is LGHNA and CDR2 YSLEER. CDR3 size: 15 residues. Between the trimmed V and J ends, which lost 4 bases and 0 bases, there was a span of 10 bases. For the CDR3, the DNA is TGCGCCAGCAGCCCCCAGATTTTTAGCAATCAGCCCCAGCATTTT. Its translation: CASSPQIFSNQPQHF.

The J gene is TRBJ1-2, the V gene TRBV3-1 (or the pseudogene TRBV3-2), with 9 bases lining up with TRBD1. The CDR3 sequence is 15 residues long. The J segment lost 8 bases and the V segment lost 4 bases, leaving 11 bases of the junction unmatched. Looked up from germline, CDR1 is LGHDT and CDR2 is YNNKEL (reference sequence). In nucleotides, the CDR3 is TGTGCCAGCAGCCCTTGGGACAGGGAGGGTAGCGGCTACACCTTC. This codes for CASSPWDREGSGYTF.

The rearrangement links TRBV27 to TRBJ1-2; 9 bases are shared with TRBD1. The CDR3 sequence is 15 residues long. CDR1 is MNHEY, CDR2 SMNVEV, per germline (reference sequence). The junction had 10 bases not matched to a gene; V was cut back by 7 bases and J by 4 bases. Written as DNA, the CDR3 is TGTGCCAGCACCGATCCGGGACAGGGTCTCTATGGCTACACCTTC. Amino acids: CASTDPGQGLYGYTF.

The CDR3 DNA reads as TGTGCCAGCTCACCAAAGACTAGCGGGAGGGGATCCTACGAGCAGTACTTC. This codes for CASSPKTSGRGSYEQYF. The rearrangement joins TRBV18 to TRBJ2-7, with TRBD2 identical over 14 bases. CDR3 size: 17 residues. The V gene's germline CDR1 is KGHSH and CDR2 LQKENI. V lost 2 bases to trimming and J lost 1 base; unmatched junction nucleotides: 4.

The chain has TRBV5-1 and TRBJ1-3, with TRBD1 as a possible D gene (5 bases). Deletions cut 0 bases from V and 0 bases from J, with 13 bases between. Germline V lookup: CDR1 SGHRS, CDR2 YFSETQ. The CDR3 sequence is 17 residues long. Here the CDR3 DNA reads TGCGCCAGCAGCTTGGTAGGGGCAGGGAACTCTGGAAACACCATATATTTT. Translation gives CASSLVGAGNSGNTIYF. Combining the CDR3 with reference TRBV5-1 and TRBJ1-3 gives the whole variable domain KAGVTQTPRYLIKTRGQQVTLSCSPISGHRSVSWYQQTPGQGLQFLFEYFSETQRNKGNFPGRFSGRQFSNSRSEMNVSTLELGDSALYLCASSLVGAGNSGNTIYFGEGSWLTVV.

This chain joins TRBV18 and TRBJ2-2; D is perhaps TRBD2 (5 bases). Germline-derived CDR1 and CDR2 are KGHSH and LQKENI. This CDR3 has 16 amino acids. V gave up 3 bases and J gave up 6 bases, with 17 bases separating them. CDR3 nucleotide sequence: TGTGCCAGCTCACCTCCCGGGATGTTGCGCGCCGGGGAGCTGTTTTTT. Translated: CASSPPGMLRAGELFF.

The rearrangement links TRBV9 to TRBJ2-1; D is unclear. The CDR3 totals 15 residues. V lost 0 bases, J lost 0 bases, and 7 bases lay in between. Germline V gene data show CDR1 as SGDLS and CDR2 as YYNGEE. CDR3 loop: CASSVELLSYNEQFF. CDR3 DNA sequence: TGTGCCAGCAGCGTAGAACTACTCTCCTACAATGAGCAGTTCTTC. Variable domain in full (rest from reference TRBV9 and TRBJ2-1): DSGVTQTPKHLITATGQRVTLRCSPRSGDLSVYWYQQSLDQGLQFLIQYYNGEERAKGNILERFSAQQFPDLHSELNLSSLELGDSALYFCASSVELLSYNEQFFGPGTRLTVL.

This clone was seen just once. The rearrangement links TRBV7-9 to TRBJ1-1; the match to TRBD1 covers 12 bases. Unmatched junction bases numbered 8, after V lost 5 bases and J lost 10 bases. The CDR3 extends over 14 amino acids. From germline, CDR1 is SEHNR and CDR2 FQNEAQ (reference sequence). CDR3 sequence: CASSSAGTGGLAFF. CDR3 nucleotides: TGTGCCAGCAGCAGCGCCGGGACAGGGGGCTTAGCTTTCTTT.

In its sample, this clone was seen a few times. The chain links TRBV7-2 to TRBJ1-1, with D perhaps TRBD1 (5 bases). The CDR3 runs to 14 residues. Germline CDR1 and CDR2: SGHTA and FQGNSA. The V end was cut by 2 bases, the J end by 4 bases, with 11 bases between. This CDR3 is CASSLQGGITEAFF. The CDR3 DNA follows: TGTGCCAGCAGCTTACAGGGAGGCATCACTGAAGCTTTCTTT.

The V gene is TRBV6-5, the J gene TRBJ1-6, with a possible D match to TRBD1 (5 bases). CDR3 length: 15 residues. Germline loops: CDR1 MNHEY, CDR2 SVGAGI. Trimming took off 1 base at V and 5 bases at J, with 9 bases between the two ends. The CDR3 region is CASSYYRQNNSPLHF. The DNA for the CDR3 is TGTGCCAGCAGTTACTATCGACAGAATAATTCACCCCTCCACTTT.

The gene calls are TRBV10-3 and TRBJ2-1, with 7 bases identical to TRBD2. The CDR3 length is 15 residues. The V segment lost 0 bases and the J segment 8 bases; nucleotides outside the gene matches: 7. CDR1 ENHRY and CDR2 SYGVKD come from the germline V gene. The CDR3 bases are TGTGCCATCAGTGAGTCGAAGGGACTATCCGATGAGCAGTTCTTC. It codes for CAISESKGLSDEQFF.

The chain recombines TRBV7-2 with TRBJ2-7; D might be TRBD1 (5 bases). The germline CDR1 and CDR2 sequences are SGHTA and FQGNSA. The CDR3 totals 14 residues. The ends were cut back, 1 base at V and 2 bases at J, with 9 bases in the middle. CDR3: CASSLDGRAYEQYF. The DNA of the CDR3 is TGTGCCAGCAGCTTAGATGGCAGGGCCTACGAGCAGTACTTC.

V is TRBV9 and J is TRBJ1-2; D is uncertain. The V and J ends lost 2 bases and 6 bases respectively, with 14 bases between them. CDR1 SGDLS and CDR2 YYNGEE come from the germline V gene. The CDR3 has 14 residues. Written as DNA, the CDR3 is TGTGCCAGCAGCGTCTTGGCACAGAATAATGGCTACACCTTC. It encodes CASSVLAQNNGYTF. Filled out from reference TRBV9 and TRBJ1-2, the complete variable domain reads DSGVTQTPKHLITATGQRVTLRCSPRSGDLSVYWYQQSLDQGLQFLIQYYNGEERAKGNILERFSAQQFPDLHSELNLSSLELGDSALYFCASSVLAQNNGYTFGSGTRLTVV.

The V gene is TRBV5-1, the J gene TRBJ2-7; no clear D gene. Trimming took 0 bases from V and 4 from J, leaving 11 bases between them. There are 14 residues in the CDR3. Looked up from germline, CDR1 is SGHRS and CDR2 is YFSETQ. CDR3 region: CASSLVATLYEQYF. CDR3 coding DNA: TGCGCCAGCAGCTTGGTTGCTACTCTATACGAGCAGTACTTC.